This T cell receptor beta chain was sequenced for a study of T cells after yellow fever vaccination. Study-wide results and limits: Weaker overall, the secondary response nonetheless peaked faster (day 5 versus 15). Clones from primary vaccination mostly reappeared after the booster (less than 98% CD4, around 90% CD8).

This clonotype showed up just a few times. What it binds is not known. Researchers made TCR cDNA using 5'RACE template switching, and this step added a universal primer site and UMIs. TCRdb redid the calling of the 5' RACE reads with MiXCR, one entry per CDR3 protein. The sample includes 170,000 or so distinct CDR3 sequences, around 8.5% seen only once; the top ten take around 40%. Source: CD8+ T cells sorted from PBMCs, taken 45 days after the yellow fever booster vaccination. This TCR was recovered from a man between 18 and 35 years old who received the YFV17D yellow fever vaccine.

The CDR3 region has the DNA TGCGCCAGCAGCTTGGGCGGTACTAGCAATCAGCCCCAGCATTTT. Translation: CASSLGGTSNQPQHF. The chain links TRBV5-1 to TRBJ1-5; D unclear. This CDR3 comprises 15 residues. V was trimmed by 0 bases and J by 0 bases, leaving 7 bases between them. Germline CDR1 SGHRS, CDR2 YFSETQ. Using reference TRBV5-1 and TRBJ1-5 for the parts outside the CDR3, the full variable domain is KAGVTQTPRYLIKTRGQQVTLSCSPISGHRSVSWYQQTPGQGLQFLFEYFSETQRNKGNFPGRFSGRQFSNSRSEMNVSTLELGDSALYLCASSLGGTSNQPQHFGDGTRLSIL.